Below are 10 T cell receptor beta chains sequenced from a single sample in a study of blood T cell repertoires in COVID-19. Clones were sequenced by immunoSEQ multiplex PCR, and TCRdb holds only the in-frame ones, with some missing. The sample consists of some 31,000 clones, 90% of them appearing once. Sample: peripheral blood. These receptors were collected from a man aged 55 to 69 with active COVID-19.

V and J are TRBV24-1 and TRBJ1-5; D unclear. The CDR3 totals 14 residues. V was clipped by 4 bases and J by 0 bases, with 6 bases between them. The germline gives CDR1 KGHDR, CDR2 SFDVKD. In DNA, the CDR3 is TGTGCCACCAGTGACCTTTATAGCAATCAGCCCCAGCATTTT. This sequence encodes CATSDLYSNQPQHF.

V usage is TRBV7-2 and J usage is TRBJ1-1; D remains ambiguous. From germline, CDR1 is SGHTA and CDR2 FQGNSA. The CDR3 runs 14 residues. The germline V and J ends were trimmed by 1 base and 0 bases, with 6 bases remaining between them. The CDR3 DNA reads TGTGCCAGCAGCTTAGACAGATTGAACACTGAAGCTTTCTTT. This gives the protein CASSLDRLNTEAFF. Using reference TRBV7-2 and TRBJ1-1 for the parts outside the CDR3, the full variable domain is GAGVSQSPSNKVTEKGKDVELRCDPISGHTALYWYRQSLGQGLEFLIYFQGNSAPDKSGLPSDRFSAERTGGSVSTLTIQRTQQEDSAVYLCASSLDRLNTEAFFGQGTRLTVV.

The CDR3 region is CASTLTGELFF. As DNA, the CDR3 is TGTGCCAGCACCCTCACCGGGGAGCTGTTTTTT. The genes are TRBV11-2 and TRBJ2-2; unclear D gene. Trimming shortened V by 7 bases and J by 4 bases, and 4 bases separated the two germline ends. Germline CDR1 reads SGHAT; CDR2 reads FQNNGV. The CDR3 is made up of 11 amino acids.

This sequence joins TRBV27 and TRBJ2-1, with 14 bases matching TRBD2. Germline V CDR1 and CDR2: MNHEY, SMNVEV (reference sequence). CDR3 size: 14 residues. The V gene end was trimmed by 10 bases and the J gene end by 4 bases; junction bases not matched to a gene: 3. The CDR3 here is CATRTSGGYNEQFF. Written as DNA, the CDR3 is TGTGCCACCCGGACTAGCGGGGGGTACAATGAGCAGTTCTTC.

Comments on this clone: An end of the junction does not agree with germline; a read error may underlie this. The CDR3 nucleotides read TGTGCCAGCAGCTTAATGGGGGACTTTTTTCCTCCGAGAGGGTACTTT. Translating gives CASSLMGDFFPPRGYF. This rearrangement joins TRBV7-3 to TRBJ1-6, with a weak D call TRBD1 (5 bases). The CDR3 is 16 amino acids. CDR1 and CDR2 (germline): SGHTA, FQGTGA.

This clone was counted a single time. This chain uses TRBV19 with TRBJ2-1; the match to TRBD2 covers 11 bases. This CDR3 is built from 18 residues. V lost 5 bases to trimming and J lost 6 bases; unmatched junction nucleotides: 15. Germline V gene data show CDR1 as LNHDA and CDR2 as SQIVND (reference sequence). The CDR3 DNA follows: TGTGCCAGTAGTCAACAGGGAGTAGCGGGGGGGCCTGTCAATGAGCAGTTCTTC. Translated: CASSQQGVAGGPVNEQFF.

This rearrangement joins TRBV5-6 to TRBJ1-2; maybe TRBD1 (5 bases). The ends were cut back, 3 bases at V and 6 bases at J, with 12 bases in the middle. This CDR3 comprises 13 residues. CDR1 SGHDT and CDR2 YYEEEE come from the germline V gene. The CDR3 region is CASSWTQGDGYTF. The DNA of the CDR3 is TGTGCCAGCAGCTGGACCCAGGGCGATGGCTACACCTTC.

The gene calls are TRBV12-2 and TRBJ1-1; the D segment call TRBD1 is taken from the table without a DNA check. TRBV12-2 is tagged as a pseudogene. The length of the CDR3 is 17 residues. The CDR3 DNA reads TGTGCAAGTCGCCGAGACGCAGGGGGCCTCATGAACACTGAAGCTTTCTTT. This encodes CASRRDAGGLMNTEAFF.

The CDR3 DNA reads TGTGCCAGCAGTGATCACGTAATAGATCCAGATACGCAGTATTTT. As protein: CASSDHVIDPDTQYF. The rearrangement uses TRBV2 and TRBJ2-3; unclear D gene. Germline V CDR1 and CDR2: SNHLY, FYNNEI. V was shortened by 3 bases and J by 4 bases, with 14 bases between the two germline ends. The CDR3 loop spans 15 amino acids.

The CDR3 DNA reads TGCGCCAGCAGCCAACAACAGGGGGCCCTCAATCAGCCCCAGCATTTT. This sequence encodes CASSQQQGALNQPQHF. The rearrangement joins TRBV4-1 to TRBJ1-5, with TRBD1 matching 9 bases. The V gene end was trimmed by 2 bases and the J gene end by 3 bases; junction bases not matched to a gene: 5. CDR3 size: 16 residues. Germline V gene data show CDR1 as MGHRA and CDR2 as YSYEKL.